These 5 T cell receptor beta chains share one sample of origin, sequenced in a study of T cells in Graves' hyperthyroidism and ophthalmopathy. What was amplified from RNA transcripts were TCR beta CDR3 regions. HTBI primers were used for first-round RT-PCR of the TCR CDR3. TCRdb processed the multiplex PCR reads anew with MiXCR; each CDR3 protein has one entry. This table holds 500,000 to 650,000 distinct CDR3 sequences, 17% found once. Sequencing was performed on blood. The receptors here all came from a woman aged 18-29 years with Graves' ophthalmopathy.

This clonotype was seen ten or more times. CDR3 sequence reads: CASRQGRSYEQYF. The CDR3 coding sequence is TGTGCCAGTCGACAGGGGCGATCCTACGAGCAGTACTTC. The V gene is TRBV6-1, the J gene TRBJ2-7, with 8 bases identical to TRBD1. The V gene end was trimmed by 9 bases and the J gene end by 1 base; junction bases not matched to a gene: 5. This CDR3 region has 13 residues. The germline gives CDR1 MNHNS, CDR2 SASEGT.

The V call is TRBV9, the J call TRBJ2-3, with D unclear. Looked up from germline, CDR1 is SGDLS and CDR2 is YYNGEE. The CDR3 has 17 amino acids. Trimming removed 0 bases at V and 0 bases at J, with 14 bases between. The CDR3 loop is CASSVVDAEHSTDTQYF. CDR3 in DNA: TGTGCCAGCAGCGTAGTCGATGCGGAGCATAGCACAGATACGCAGTATTTT.

The V call is TRBV4-3, the J call TRBJ2-2, with D perhaps assigned TRBD1 or TRBD2 (6 bases each). Germline values: CDR1 LGHNA, CDR2 YSLEER. Trimming cost V 0 bases and J 4 bases, with 12 bases left between them. The CDR3 totals 16 residues. The CDR3 bases are TGCGCCAGCAGCCAAGATCTCGGGGGCCGCACCGGGGAGCTGTTTTTT. Its translation is CASSQDLGGRTGELFF.

The table lists this clonotype with many counts. This chain uses TRBV11-2 with TRBJ2-2; D is undetermined. CDR3 size: 14 residues. With 4 bases removed from V and 1 base from J, the gap between germline ends came to 7 bases. Germline V CDR1 and CDR2: SGHAT, FQNNGV. The DNA for the CDR3 is TGTGCCAGCAGCTATCCCCGGAACACCGGGGAGCTGTTTTTT. This sequence encodes CASSYPRNTGELFF.

This clonotype came up a few times. The genes are TRBV4-1 and TRBJ1-5; TRBD1 might be the D (6 bases). This CDR3 has 15 amino acids. Per germline, CDR1 MGHRA and CDR2 YSYEKL. V was trimmed by 4 bases and J by 6 bases, leaving 16 bases between them. The CDR3 spells CASSLRDISSQPQHF. In DNA form, the CDR3 reads TGCGCCAGCAGCCTCCGGGACATTTCCAGTCAGCCCCAGCATTTT.